The 30 T cell receptor beta chains reported below all come from one sample, sequenced in a study of technical replicates of blood from several donors. The data were produced by immunoSEQ multiplex PCR, yet TCRdb's version contains in-frame clones alone and is incomplete. The repertoire has about 68,000 clones, under 98% of them found once; the top ten carry about 0.26%. Source material: T cells isolated from PBMCs. These receptors all stem from a human donor in good health.

The chain combines TRBV28 with TRBJ2-5, with TRBD2 matching 16 bases. Looked up from germline, CDR1 is MDHEN and CDR2 is SYDVKM. J gave up 4 bases and V 6 bases, and 8 bases lay outside the gene matches. CDR3 length equals 17 residues. The CDR3 loop is CASSSGTSGREAETQYF. CDR3 nucleotides: TGTGCCAGCAGCTCCGGGACTAGCGGGAGGGAGGCAGAGACCCAGTACTTC.

V and J are TRBV7-8 and TRBJ2-7; perhaps TRBD1 as D (6 bases). The germline V and J ends were trimmed by 3 bases and 3 bases, with 15 bases remaining between them. Germline CDR1 and CDR2: SGHVS and FQNEAQ. The length of the CDR3 is 15 residues. The CDR3 DNA reads as TGTGCCAGCAGCTTCGCACAGGGATCCGTCTACGAGCAGTACTTC. Translation gives CASSFAQGSVYEQYF. Full variable domain (rest looked up from reference TRBV7-8 and TRBJ2-7): GAGVSQSPRYKVAKRGQDVALRCDPISGHVSLFWYQQALGQGPEFLTYFQNEAQLDKSGLPSDRFFAERPEGSVSTLKIQRTQQEDSAVYLCASSFAQGSVYEQYFGPGTRLTVT.

The chain couples TRBV7-9 to TRBJ2-7; 8 bases agree with TRBD2. Unmatched junction bases numbered 2, after V lost 3 bases and J lost 4 bases. The germline V gene has CDR1 SEHNR and CDR2 FQNEAQ (reference sequence). This CDR3 comprises 13 residues. In DNA form, the CDR3 reads TGTGCCAGCAGCTTCGGGGGGGGATACGAGCAGTACTTC. Amino acid sequence: CASSFGGGYEQYF.

The chain is built from TRBV19 and TRBJ2-5; 11 nucleotides align to TRBD1. V gave up 1 base and J gave up 4 bases; unmatched junction bases: 8. The CDR3 covers 17 residues. Germline CDR1 reads LNHDA; CDR2 reads SQIVND (reference sequence). The CDR3 DNA follows: TGTGCCAGTAGTATAGCCTCTCGGGGACAGGGGGGAGAGACCCAGTACTTC. It yields the protein CASSIASRGQGGETQYF.

CDR3 sequence: CASSLVSTEAFF. The CDR3 DNA follows: TGTGCCAGCAGTTTGGTTAGCACTGAAGCTTTCTTT. The chain has TRBV28 and TRBJ1-1; D uncertain. This CDR3 spans 12 amino acids. Germline lookup yields CDR1 MDHEN and CDR2 SYDVKM. V gave up 3 bases and J gave up 4 bases, with 6 bases separating them.

The genes are TRBV6-5 and TRBJ2-1; the D is unclear. The CDR3 has 14 residues. V was shortened by 2 bases and J by 0 bases, with 5 bases between the two germline ends. Per the germline V gene, CDR1 is MNHEY and CDR2 is SVGAGI. CDR3 in DNA: TGTGCCAGCAGTTACAGGAGCTCCTACAATGAGCAGTTCTTC. Its protein product is CASSYRSSYNEQFF.

The CDR3 DNA reads as TGTGCCAGCAGTCTACAGGGGGCCGCCCTCTGGACTGAAGCTTTCTTT. As protein: CASSLQGAALWTEAFF. V is TRBV6-6 and J is TRBJ1-1; 9 bases agree with TRBD1. Losses at the gene ends were 5 bases for V and 5 bases for J; bases not matched to a gene: 12. The CDR3 runs 16 residues. Germline-derived CDR1 and CDR2 are MNHNY and SVGAGI (reference sequence).

The V and J genes are TRBV5-1 and TRBJ2-1; 11 bases align to TRBD2. Germline assignment: CDR1 SGHRS and CDR2 YFSETQ. V shed 8 bases, J shed 7 bases, and the junction held 8 bases outside the gene matches. This CDR3 has 14 amino acids. The CDR3 spells CASKTGTSGNEQFF. The CDR3, as DNA: TGCGCCAGTAAAACCGGGACTAGCGGTAATGAGCAGTTCTTC.

V gene TRBV5-1 combines with J gene TRBJ1-1; possibly TRBD1 for D (5 bases). Deletions cut 4 bases from V and 2 bases from J, with 12 bases between. This CDR3 has 14 residues. The germline gives CDR1 SGHRS, CDR2 YFSETQ. CDR3 sequence reads: CASSDTGLNTEAFF. The CDR3, as DNA: TGCGCCAGCAGCGACACAGGCCTCAACACTGAAGCTTTCTTT.

The chain couples TRBV13 to TRBJ2-7, with a weak D call TRBD2 (5 bases). Between the trimmed V and J ends, which lost 1 base and 5 bases, there was a span of 9 bases. The CDR3 totals 13 residues. From germline, CDR1 is PRHDT and CDR2 FYEKMQ (reference sequence). The chain's CDR3 is CASSLELGDEQYF. Here the CDR3 DNA reads TGTGCCAGCAGCTTAGAATTGGGAGACGAGCAGTACTTC. Drawing the rest from reference TRBV13 and TRBJ2-7, the complete variable domain is AAGVIQSPRHLIKEKRETATLKCYPIPRHDTVYWYQQGPGQDPQFLISFYEKMQSDKGSIPDRFSAQQFSDYHSELNMSSLELGDSALYFCASSLELGDEQYFGPGTRLTVT.

The genes are TRBV6-1 and TRBJ1-3; tentative D call: TRBD1 (6 bases). This CDR3 has 15 residues. V lost 6 bases and J 0 bases, leaving 12 bases between the germline ends. Germline V gives CDR1 MNHNS, CDR2 SASEGT. The CDR3 here is CASSADSSSGNTIYF. CDR3 coding DNA: TGTGCCAGCAGCGCGGACAGCAGCTCTGGAAACACCATATATTTT.

In this sample, this clone turned up once. The J gene is TRBJ1-1, the V gene TRBV29-1; weak D call: TRBD1 (5 bases). The germline gives CDR1 SQVTM, CDR2 ANQGSEA. Trimming shortened V by 6 bases and J by 6 bases, and 11 bases separated the two germline ends. The CDR3 spans 11 residues. The CDR3 is CSVRVGAEAFF. As DNA, the CDR3 is TGCAGCGTCAGGGTAGGGGCTGAAGCTTTCTTT.

V and J are TRBV11-3 and TRBJ1-4, with 8 bases matching TRBD1. CDR1 is SGHNT and CDR2 is YENEEA in the germline V gene. The CDR3 loop spans 13 amino acids. Trimming cost V 5 bases and J 8 bases; bases outside gene matches: 4. The CDR3 is CASSATGEEKLFF. The CDR3 bases are TGTGCCAGCAGCGCGACAGGGGAGGAAAAACTGTTTTTT.

The chain employs TRBV7-8 and TRBJ2-5, with a weak D call TRBD1 (6 bases). Looked up from germline, CDR1 is SGHVS and CDR2 is FQNEAQ. The CDR3 spans 14 residues. V lost 3 bases to trimming and J lost 4 bases, with 12 bases between them. The CDR3 reads CASSFLGAGETQYF. As DNA, the CDR3 is TGTGCCAGCAGCTTTTTGGGGGCGGGAGAGACCCAGTACTTC.

The chain combines TRBV30 with TRBJ2-3; 9 positions agree with TRBD2. The V segment lost 2 bases and the J segment 2 bases; nucleotides outside the gene matches: 11. Germline assignment: CDR1 GTSNPN and CDR2 SVGIG (reference sequence). This CDR3 is 17 amino acids long. The CDR3 DNA reads as TGTGCCTGGAGTAAGGGGGCCCTAGCGGGGCCCACAGATACGCAGTATTTT. Its translation is CAWSKGALAGPTDTQYF. Based on the CDR3 plus reference TRBV30 and TRBJ2-3, the full variable domain is SQTIHQWPATLVQPVGSPLSLECTVEGTSNPNLYWYRQAAGRGLQLLFYSVGIGQISSEVPQNLSASRPQDRQFILSSKKLLLSDSGFYLCAWSKGALAGPTDTQYFGPGTRLTVL.

This sequence joins TRBV5-1 and TRBJ1-5; no reliable D call. The germline CDR1 and CDR2 sequences are SGHRS and YFSETQ. V was shortened by 8 bases and J by 0 bases, with 15 bases between the two germline ends. The CDR3 is 15 residues long. CDR3 nucleotides: TGCGCCAGAACCCTCGGGGATTATAGCAATCAGCCCCAGCATTTT. It codes for CARTLGDYSNQPQHF.

V usage is TRBV28 and J usage is TRBJ2-7; weak D call: TRBD2 (6 bases). The V gene lost 6 bases and the J gene lost 2 bases, with 14 bases spanning the gap. CDR1 and CDR2 from the germline V gene are MDHEN and SYDVKM. The CDR3 consists of 14 residues. As DNA, the CDR3 is TGTGCCAGCAGGTCCGGGACTCAGACCTACGAGCAGTACTTC. Its protein is CASRSGTQTYEQYF.

The chain links TRBV9 to TRBJ2-1; 9 nucleotides match TRBD2. The CDR3 extends over 15 amino acids. The V gene's germline CDR1 is SGDLS and CDR2 YYNGEE. V gave up 1 base and J gave up 1 base; unmatched junction bases: 0. The CDR3 DNA reads as TGTGCCAGCAGCGTAAGCGGGAGGTCCTACAATGAGCAGTTCTTC. Translating gives CASSVSGRSYNEQFF. Using reference TRBV9 and TRBJ2-1 for the parts outside the CDR3, the full variable domain is DSGVTQTPKHLITATGQRVTLRCSPRSGDLSVYWYQQSLDQGLQFLIQYYNGEERAKGNILERFSAQQFPDLHSELNLSSLELGDSALYFCASSVSGRSYNEQFFGPGTRLTVL.

This chain joins TRBV15 and TRBJ2-7; D not certain. Deletions cut 1 base from V and 4 bases from J, with 5 bases between. CDR3 length: 12 amino acids. Germline V gene lookup returns CDR1 LNHNV and CDR2 YYDKDF (reference sequence). CDR3: CATSRGAYEQYF. CDR3 in DNA: TGTGCCACCAGCAGAGGGGCATACGAGCAGTACTTC.

The chain couples TRBV19 to TRBJ1-2; 7 bases are shared with TRBD1. This CDR3 has 13 residues. CDR1 and CDR2 from the germline V gene are LNHDA and SQIVND (reference sequence). V lost 7 bases and J lost 5; bases outside the gene matches: 7. The CDR3 sequence: CASNNYRGYGYTF. The DNA for the CDR3 is TGTGCCAGTAACAACTACAGGGGATATGGCTACACCTTC.

V and J are TRBV12-1 and TRBJ1-1. TRBV12-1 is given as a pseudogene. The CDR3 is 15 residues long. The DNA for the CDR3 is TGTGCCAGCAGCTTACGGGGTACCACAGACACTGAAGCTTTCTTT. Its protein product is CASSLRGTTDTEAFF.

V usage is TRBV4-1 and J usage is TRBJ2-1; no definite D call. Germline values: CDR1 MGHRA, CDR2 YSYEKL. V dropped 1 base and J dropped 5 bases, with 3 bases sitting between them. This CDR3 region has 12 residues. The CDR3, as DNA: TGCGCCAGCAGCCAAGTAAACAATGAGCAGTTCTTC. It translates to CASSQVNNEQFF.

CDR3 in DNA: TGTGCCAGTAACCCAGGGGCTAATCAGCCCCAGCATTTT. This translates into CASNPGANQPQHF. The chain has TRBV19 and TRBJ1-5, with D maybe TRBD1 (6 bases). The germline V gene encodes CDR1 LNHDA and CDR2 SQIVND (reference sequence). CDR3 length: 13 residues. V lost 7 bases, J lost 4 bases, and 11 bases lay in between.

This clone has a single count. The chain links TRBV6-1 to TRBJ1-3; TRBD1 aligns across 7 bases. There are 15 residues in the CDR3. The J segment lost 3 bases and the V segment lost 7 bases, leaving 9 bases of the junction unmatched. Per germline, CDR1 MNHNS and CDR2 SASEGT. DNA of the CDR3: TGTGCCAGCATGAGGGGGCAAGGGATTGGAAACACCATATATTTT. Its translation is CASMRGQGIGNTIYF.

V usage is TRBV18 and J usage is TRBJ2-1, with 8 bases lining up with TRBD1. V was clipped by 2 bases and J by 5 bases; unmatched bases: 5. Germline values: CDR1 KGHSH, CDR2 LQKENI. CDR3 length equals 15 residues. CDR3 nucleotide sequence: TGTGCCAGCTCACCAGGACAGGGATCCCACAATGAGCAGTTCTTC. This gives the protein CASSPGQGSHNEQFF.

J is TRBJ2-7 and V is TRBV11-2, with D perhaps matching TRBD1 (5 bases). Germline loops: CDR1 SGHAT, CDR2 FQNNGV. This CDR3 is 14 amino acids long. Trimming pared 4 bases from V and 5 bases from J, leaving 15 bases between. CDR3 DNA sequence: TGTGCCAGCAGCTCTGGCGCCAGGGCAAACGAGCAGTACTTC. Its translation is CASSSGARANEQYF.

V usage is TRBV5-1 and J usage is TRBJ2-1, with 8 positions matching TRBD1. The CDR3 sequence is 15 residues long. Germline V gene sequence: CDR1 SGHRS, CDR2 YFSETQ. After removal of 0 bases from V and 5 bases from J, the junction contained 4 bases not matched to a gene. CDR3 protein: CASSLVQGANNEQFF. CDR3 nucleotides: TGCGCCAGCAGCTTGGTGCAGGGGGCCAACAATGAGCAGTTCTTC. Together with reference TRBV5-1 and TRBJ2-1, the CDR3 gives the full variable domain: KAGVTQTPRYLIKTRGQQVTLSCSPISGHRSVSWYQQTPGQGLQFLFEYFSETQRNKGNFPGRFSGRQFSNSRSEMNVSTLELGDSALYLCASSLVQGANNEQFFGPGTRLTVL.

The chain has TRBV20-1 and TRBJ1-1; D is undetermined. CDR3 size: 11 residues. Germline V gene sequence: CDR1 DFQATT, CDR2 SNEGSKA (reference sequence). V lost 0 bases to trimming and J lost 5 bases, with 4 bases between them. The CDR3 protein is CSARDRTEAFF. The CDR3 DNA is TGCAGTGCTAGAGATAGAACTGAAGCTTTCTTT.

The chain combines TRBV11-3 with TRBJ1-1; D is uncertain. Per germline, CDR1 SGHNT and CDR2 YENEEA. V gave up 5 bases and J gave up 3 bases, with 10 bases separating them. The CDR3 runs 13 residues. The CDR3 DNA is TGTGCCAGCAGCCGGTGGGCGTACACTGAAGCTTTCTTT. This encodes CASSRWAYTEAFF.

The rearrangement joins TRBV27 to TRBJ2-7, with 9 bases that match TRBD1. Germline trimming cut 6 bases from V and 2 bases from J; bases unmatched to any gene: 11. The CDR3 has 16 amino acids. Germline CDR1 reads MNHEY; CDR2 reads SMNVEV (reference sequence). The CDR3 coding sequence is TGTGCCAGCAGCCCCGGACCGGGACAGGGCACCTACGAGCAGTACTTC. Encoded protein: CASSPGPGQGTYEQYF.